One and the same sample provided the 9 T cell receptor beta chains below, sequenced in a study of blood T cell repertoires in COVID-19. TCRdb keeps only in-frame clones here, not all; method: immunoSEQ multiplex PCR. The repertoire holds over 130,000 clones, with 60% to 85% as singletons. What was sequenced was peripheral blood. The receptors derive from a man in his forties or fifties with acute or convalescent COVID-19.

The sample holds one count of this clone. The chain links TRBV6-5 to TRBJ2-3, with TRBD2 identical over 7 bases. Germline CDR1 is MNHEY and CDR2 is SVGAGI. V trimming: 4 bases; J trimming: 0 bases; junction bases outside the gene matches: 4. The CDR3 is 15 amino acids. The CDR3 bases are TGTGCCAGCAGTTTAGGGCGGGGGAGCACAGATACGCAGTATTTT. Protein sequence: CASSLGRGSTDTQYF.

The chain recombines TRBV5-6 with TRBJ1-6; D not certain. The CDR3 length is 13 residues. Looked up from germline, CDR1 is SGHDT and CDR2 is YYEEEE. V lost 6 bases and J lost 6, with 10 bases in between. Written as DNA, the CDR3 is TGTGCCAGCATGTCACAAACTAATTCACCCCTCCACTTT. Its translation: CASMSQTNSPLHF.

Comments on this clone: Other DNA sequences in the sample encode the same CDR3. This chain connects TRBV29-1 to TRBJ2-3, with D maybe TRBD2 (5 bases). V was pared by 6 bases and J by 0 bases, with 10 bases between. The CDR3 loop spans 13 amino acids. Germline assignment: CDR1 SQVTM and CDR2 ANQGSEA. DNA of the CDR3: TGCAGCGTAGATGAGGGTAGCACAGATACGCAGTATTTT. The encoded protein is CSVDEGSTDTQYF.

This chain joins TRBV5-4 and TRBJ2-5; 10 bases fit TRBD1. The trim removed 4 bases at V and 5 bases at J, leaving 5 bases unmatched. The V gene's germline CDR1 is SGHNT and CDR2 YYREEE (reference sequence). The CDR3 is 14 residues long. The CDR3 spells CASSVGQGTETQYF. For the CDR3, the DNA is TGTGCCAGCAGCGTGGGACAGGGGACCGAGACCCAGTACTTC.

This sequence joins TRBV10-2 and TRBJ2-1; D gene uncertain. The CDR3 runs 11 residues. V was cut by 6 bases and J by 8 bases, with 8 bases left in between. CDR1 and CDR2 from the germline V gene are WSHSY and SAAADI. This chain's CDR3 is CASRRADEQFF. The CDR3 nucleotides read TGCGCCAGCAGGCGTGCCGATGAGCAGTTCTTC.

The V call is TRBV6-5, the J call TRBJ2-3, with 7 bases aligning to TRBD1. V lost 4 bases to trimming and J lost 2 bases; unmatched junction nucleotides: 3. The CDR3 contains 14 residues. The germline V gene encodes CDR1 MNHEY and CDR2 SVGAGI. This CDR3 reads CASSSDRPTDTQYF. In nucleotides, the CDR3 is TGTGCCAGCAGTTCGGACAGGCCCACAGATACGCAGTATTTT.

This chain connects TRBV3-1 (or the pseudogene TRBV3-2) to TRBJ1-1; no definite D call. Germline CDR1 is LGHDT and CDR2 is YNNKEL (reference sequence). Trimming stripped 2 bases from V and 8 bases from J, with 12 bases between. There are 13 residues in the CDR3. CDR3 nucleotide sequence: TGTGCCAGCAGCCAATGGCCTAAGGAGGAAGCTTTCTTT. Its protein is CASSQWPKEEAFF.

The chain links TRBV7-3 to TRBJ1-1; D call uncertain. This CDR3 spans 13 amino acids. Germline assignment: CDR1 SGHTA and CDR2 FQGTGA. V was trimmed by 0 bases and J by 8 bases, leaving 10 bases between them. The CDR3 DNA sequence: TGTGCCAGCAGCTTAACGCCGGGATTGGAAGCTTTCTTT. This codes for CASSLTPGLEAFF. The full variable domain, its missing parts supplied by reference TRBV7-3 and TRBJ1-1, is GAGVSQTPSNKVTEKGKYVELRCDPISGHTALYWYRQSLGQGPEFLIYFQGTGAADDSGLPNDRFFAVRPEGSVSTLKIQRTERGDSAVYLCASSLTPGLEAFFGQGTRLTVV.

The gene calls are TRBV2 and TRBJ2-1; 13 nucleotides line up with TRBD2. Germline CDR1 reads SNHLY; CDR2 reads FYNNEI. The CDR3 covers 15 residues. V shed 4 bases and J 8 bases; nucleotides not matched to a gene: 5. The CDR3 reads CASSALAGGLDEQFF. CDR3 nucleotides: TGTGCCAGCAGTGCACTAGCGGGGGGGCTCGATGAGCAGTTCTTC. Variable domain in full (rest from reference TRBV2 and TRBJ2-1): EPEVTQTPSHQVTQMGQEVILRCVPISNHLYFYWYRQILGQKVEFLVSFYNNEISEKSEIFDDQFSVERPDGSNFTLKIRSTKLEDSAMYFCASSALAGGLDEQFFGPGTRLTVL.